This T cell receptor beta chain appears in the sequencing data of a study of lung T cells in sarcoidosis with Löfgren's syndrome. Study details: Repertoire analyses centered on Löfgren's syndrome patients.

Each CDR3 protein gets one entry after TCRdb re-called the reads with MiXCR. The data contain approximately 20,000 distinct CDR3 sequences, about a fifth of them singletons. In this sample, this clonotype turned up many times. Its target is unknown. General study results and limits: TRAV12-1 and TRBV2 were reportedly most expanded in Löfgren's patients. Multiple Löfgren's syndrome patients reportedly shared TRAV12-1 and TRBV2 CDR3 motifs. These T cells were suggested, not shown, to recognize a putative antigen.

This CDR3 region has 15 residues. V shed 0 bases and J shed 3 bases, with 11 bases lying between them. In germline, CDR1 is LGHNA, CDR2 YNFKEQ. This chain uses TRBV4-2 with TRBJ1-1; D remains unclear. The sequence came from a human donor with sarcoidosis (Löfgren's syndrome or another form), or a control subject (not recorded which). Sequencing used CD4+ T cells from PBMCs. Written as DNA, the CDR3 is TGTGCCAGCAGCCAAGATTCCGGGGTTGACACTGAAGCTTTCTTT. Protein: CASSQDSGVDTEAFF.